This T cell receptor beta chain was identified in a study of cytomegalovirus exposure and HLA in healthy donors. Looking at the study overall: Some 85 million unique TCRs from HLA-typed donors were held in an early data release. The Caucasian-associated ancestry cluster held roughly 84% of 398 genotyped donors.

Use of 60 Vbeta and 13 Jbeta primers characterized the PCR. TCRdb keeps only in-frame clones here, not all; method: immunoSEQ multiplex PCR. Altogether some 130,000 clones are present, about 80% being singletons, with the ten largest covering approximately 1.7%. V trimming: 6 bases; J trimming: 6 bases; junction bases outside the gene matches: 8. CDR3 length: 14 residues. CDR1 and CDR2 from the germline V gene are MNHEY and SVGAGI. Overall study findings and caveats: In a later analysis, at a false discovery rate of 0.05, about 17,000 TCR beta sequences matched HLA alleles. Analysis was carried out at a later point, and it linked a missense DCLRE1C variant to TCR beta V- and J-gene trimming.

As to this clone: Its antigen remains unknown.

V and J are TRBV6-5 and TRBJ1-1; TRBD1 matches at 9 bases. Sample: PBMCs. This TCR came from a woman in her 50s in good health and CMV-seronegative. CDR3 in DNA: TGTGCCAGCAGCCCGGACAGGGGATACCCTGAAGCTTTCTTT. Translation gives CASSPDRGYPEAFF.